What follows are 30 T cell receptor beta chains derived from one specimen sequenced in a study of blood T cell repertoires in COVID-19. Generated by immunoSEQ multiplex PCR, the TCRdb table keeps only in-frame clones and is missing some. Of around 270,000 clones listed, roughly 90% are singletons. Material for sequencing was peripheral blood. These receptors were taken from a man aged 30 to 45 with acute or convalescent COVID-19.

This sequence joins TRBV9 and TRBJ1-4; D is undetermined. Deletions cut 0 bases from V and 0 bases from J, with 3 bases between. Germline V gene data show CDR1 as SGDLS and CDR2 as YYNGEE. The CDR3 has 14 amino acids. CDR3 in amino acids: CASSVVATNEKLFF. The CDR3 nucleotides read TGTGCCAGCAGCGTAGTCGCAACTAATGAAAAACTGTTTTTT.

V usage is TRBV7-3 and J usage is TRBJ2-3; D not resolved. Germline CDR1 is SGHTA and CDR2 is FQGTGA. With 4 bases removed from V and 4 bases from J, the gap between germline ends came to 6 bases. There are 12 residues in the CDR3. The CDR3 region has the DNA TGTGCCAGCAGCTCCGGAGCAGATACGCAGTATTTT. This encodes CASSSGADTQYF.

As for this clone: Germline and junction disagree at one end, which may indicate a read error. The chain combines TRBV19 with TRBJ1-2; maybe TRBD1 (5 bases). Germline CDR1 reads LNHDA; CDR2 reads SQIVND (reference sequence). The CDR3 spans 14 residues. CDR3 amino acids: CASSMGLGQPFGSF. The CDR3 nucleotides read TGTGCCAGTAGTATGGGTCTCGGACAACCCTTCGGCTCATTC.

The rearrangement uses TRBV7-9 and TRBJ1-1, with 7 positions matching TRBD1. The V gene's germline CDR1 is SEHNR and CDR2 FQNEAQ (reference sequence). V was clipped by 5 bases and J by 7 bases; unmatched bases: 1. The CDR3 runs 11 residues. CDR3 in DNA: TGTGCCAGCAGCCAGGGGGATGAAGCTTTCTTT. Translated, it gives CASSQGDEAFF.

The genes are TRBV4-1 and TRBJ1-1; D is unresolved. This CDR3 spans 18 amino acids. The germline gives CDR1 MGHRA, CDR2 YSYEKL. V was trimmed by 0 bases and J by 4 bases, leaving 21 bases between them. CDR3: CASSQDQDGGRRSTEAFF. The CDR3 DNA sequence: TGCGCCAGCAGCCAAGATCAGGACGGCGGGAGAAGAAGCACTGAAGCTTTCTTT.

This clone is a singleton in its sample. This chain uses TRBV19 with TRBJ1-4; a weak D match, TRBD1 (5 bases). Per the germline V gene, CDR1 is LNHDA and CDR2 is SQIVND (reference sequence). The CDR3 loop spans 15 amino acids. Trimming shortened V by 4 bases and J by 0 bases, and 9 bases separated the two germline ends. CDR3 sequence (DNA): TGTGCCAGTAGTAATCGGGGGGCAACTAATGAAAAACTGTTTTTT. It translates to CASSNRGATNEKLFF. Using reference TRBV19 and TRBJ1-4 for the parts outside the CDR3, the full variable domain is DGGITQSPKYLFRKEGQNVTLSCEQNLNHDAMYWYRQDPGQGLRLIYYSQIVNDFQKGDIAEGYSVSREKKESFPLTVTSAQKNPTAFYLCASSNRGATNEKLFFGSGTQLSVL.

About this clone: The junction departs from germline at one end; a sequencing error may be responsible. The chain carries TRBV5-5 and TRBJ1-6; 7 bases agree with TRBD1. CDR1 and CDR2 from the germline V gene are SGHKS and YYEKEE (reference sequence). The CDR3 is made up of 13 amino acids. The CDR3 loop is CASSTGQDSSLHF. Written as DNA, the CDR3 is TGTGCCAGCAGCACCGGACAGGATTCATCCCTCCACTTT.

Notes on this clone: This sample includes further DNA sequences coding for the same CDR3. This chain uses TRBV12-3 or TRBV12-4 with TRBJ2-3; D unclear. Trimming stripped 5 bases from V and 2 bases from J, with 2 bases between. The CDR3 spans 11 residues. The CDR3 coding sequence is TGTGCCAGCAGTCTCACAGATACGCAGTATTTT. Its translation is CASSLTDTQYF.

CDR3 nucleotides: TGTGCTAGTGGCCTCTCGTATCAGCCCCAGCATTTT. Amino acids: CASGLSYQPQHF. The rearrangement links TRBV12-5 to TRBJ1-5, with no clear D. This CDR3 spans 12 amino acids. V lost 6 bases, J lost 5 bases, and 8 bases lay in between. Germline V gene lookup returns CDR1 LGHNT and CDR2 FRNRAP.

The chain has TRBV30 and TRBJ1-1; D perhaps matches TRBD1 (6 bases). This CDR3 contains 13 residues. Trimming took off 0 bases at V and 4 bases at J, with 9 bases between the two ends. The germline V gene has CDR1 GTSNPN and CDR2 SVGIG (reference sequence). The CDR3 coding sequence is TGTGCCTGGAGTGTAATCAGGGGCACTGAAGCTTTCTTT. It is translated as CAWSVIRGTEAFF.

The chain combines TRBV30 with TRBJ1-1, with 9 bases that match TRBD1. This CDR3 region has 19 residues. Germline V gene data show CDR1 as GTSNPN and CDR2 as SVGIG (reference sequence). Losses at the gene ends were 0 bases for V and 3 bases for J; bases not matched to a gene: 17. The CDR3 region is CAWSVRSLTGGTFDTEAFF. CDR3 coding DNA: TGTGCCTGGAGTGTAAGGTCCTTAACAGGGGGCACTTTTGACACTGAAGCTTTCTTT.

This clone has only a few counts. The chain uses TRBV6-6 and TRBJ2-2; 8 bases agree with TRBD1. This CDR3 is 15 amino acids long. The V gene's germline CDR1 is MNHNY and CDR2 SVGAGI (reference sequence). Losses at the gene ends were 6 bases for V and 1 base for J; bases not matched to a gene: 4. This chain's CDR3 is CASSPTGGNTGELFF. CDR3 DNA: TGTGCCAGCAGCCCAACAGGGGGGAACACCGGGGAGCTGTTTTTT.

The V and J genes are TRBV3-1 (or the pseudogene TRBV3-2) and TRBJ2-7, with 8 positions matching TRBD1. The CDR3 sequence is 17 residues long. Trimming took 0 bases from V and 2 from J; bases not matched to a gene: 9. Germline V gives CDR1 LGHDT, CDR2 YNNKEL (reference sequence). In DNA form, the CDR3 reads TGTGCCAGCAGCCAAGATCAAATTGGACAGGGCCCCTACGAGCAGTACTTC. Its translation is CASSQDQIGQGPYEQYF.

The chain has TRBV5-8 and TRBJ1-5; D is perhaps TRBD1 (6 bases). CDR1 SGHTS and CDR2 YDEGEE come from the germline V gene. CDR3 length equals 15 residues. Trimming took off 2 bases at V and 4 bases at J, with 13 bases between the two ends. The CDR3, as DNA: TGTGCCAGCAGCTTTGGGACACTCATTAATCAGCCCCAGCATTTT. Translating gives CASSFGTLINQPQHF.

This chain links TRBV30 with TRBJ1-1, with TRBD1 identical over 9 bases. CDR1 and CDR2 from the germline V gene are GTSNPN and SVGIG (reference sequence). With 3 bases clipped from V and 6 bases from J, the junction kept 11 bases outside the gene matches. The CDR3 is 15 amino acids. The CDR3 DNA is TGTGCCTGGAGCATTACGACAGGGGGTGTGTCTGAAGCTTTCTTT. Encoded protein: CAWSITTGGVSEAFF.

CDR3 loop: CASSESVDRGHNEQFF. The CDR3 DNA reads as TGTGCCAGCAGTGAATCTGTGGACAGGGGTCACAATGAGCAGTTCTTC. The V gene is TRBV2, the J gene TRBJ2-1; the match to TRBD1 covers 9 bases. V trimming: 2 bases; J trimming: 5 bases; junction bases outside the gene matches: 7. Germline V CDR1 and CDR2: SNHLY, FYNNEI. CDR3 size: 16 residues.

CDR3 bases: TGTGCCAGCAGTTTTGACCGACTCACCTACACCTTC. This sequence encodes CASSFDRLTYTF. This chain uses TRBV28 with TRBJ1-2; D is unresolved. The CDR3 is made up of 12 amino acids. V lost 3 bases to trimming and J lost 10 bases, with 12 bases between them. Germline lookup yields CDR1 MDHEN and CDR2 SYDVKM.

The V and J genes are TRBV11-3 and TRBJ2-7; maybe TRBD1 (5 bases). The CDR3 totals 13 residues. V lost 2 bases, J lost 5 bases, and 10 bases lay in between. CDR1 and CDR2 from the germline V gene are SGHNT and YENEEA. The CDR3 region has the DNA TGTGCCAGCAGCTTACGGCAGGGCAACGAGCAGTACTTC. Its protein is CASSLRQGNEQYF.

The CDR3: CASSLTVTSGRANEQFF. CDR3 sequence (DNA): TGCGCCAGCAGCTTGACCGTCACTAGCGGGAGGGCAAATGAGCAGTTCTTC. This chain links TRBV5-1 with TRBJ2-1; 13 bases are a match to TRBD2. V was clipped by 1 base and J by 7 bases; unmatched bases: 8. The germline CDR1 and CDR2 sequences are SGHRS and YFSETQ. The CDR3 contains 17 residues. The variable domain in full, with the rest retrieved from reference TRBV5-1 and TRBJ2-1, is KAGVTQTPRYLIKTRGQQVTLSCSPISGHRSVSWYQQTPGQGLQFLFEYFSETQRNKGNFPGRFSGRQFSNSRSEMNVSTLELGDSALYLCASSLTVTSGRANEQFFGPGTRLTVL.

This rearrangement joins TRBV11-1 to TRBJ1-2, with a weak D call TRBD1 (5 bases). The V gene lost 5 bases and the J gene lost 4 bases, with 11 bases spanning the gap. Germline CDR1 is SGHAT and CDR2 is FQDESV (reference sequence). This CDR3 spans 13 amino acids. CDR3 DNA sequence: TGTGCCAGCAGCGCTACAGGACCCTATGGCTACACCTTC. It encodes CASSATGPYGYTF.

This chain uses TRBV2 with TRBJ2-1, with 8 bases identical to TRBD2. Looked up from germline, CDR1 is SNHLY and CDR2 is FYNNEI. There are 15 residues in the CDR3. The J segment lost 7 bases and the V segment lost 2 bases, leaving 7 bases of the junction unmatched. The CDR3 nucleotides read TGTGCCAGCAGTGAATACGGGAGGGCCGAAAATGAGCAGTTCTTC. This gives the protein CASSEYGRAENEQFF.

The chain employs TRBV28 and TRBJ1-4; 9 bases fit TRBD1. Germline V gene sequence: CDR1 MDHEN, CDR2 SYDVKM. The CDR3 consists of 14 residues. V trimming: 4 bases; J trimming: 7 bases; junction bases outside the gene matches: 4. The CDR3 nucleotides read TGTGCCAGCAGTTCCGGGACAGGGACTGAAAAACTGTTTTTT. This translates into CASSSGTGTEKLFF.

The chain joins TRBV3-1 (or the pseudogene TRBV3-2) to TRBJ2-3; 7 bases are shared with TRBD2. Germline V gives CDR1 LGHDT, CDR2 YNNKEL (reference sequence). After removal of 4 bases from V and 2 bases from J, the junction contained 9 bases not matched to a gene. This CDR3 comprises 16 residues. Written as DNA, the CDR3 is TGTGCCAGCAGCCCGAATACGGGGGGTTTCACAGATACGCAGTATTTT. The encoded protein is CASSPNTGGFTDTQYF.

The chain joins TRBV11-2 to TRBJ1-4, with unresolved D. The V end was cut by 1 base, the J end by 8 bases, with 17 bases between. Germline assignment: CDR1 SGHAT and CDR2 FQNNGV. The CDR3 has 16 residues. The CDR3 loop reads CASSLGSQIMLEKLFF. CDR3 in DNA: TGTGCCAGCAGCTTAGGAAGTCAGATTATGCTCGAAAAACTGTTTTTT. Drawing the rest from reference TRBV11-2 and TRBJ1-4, the complete variable domain is EAGVAQSPRYKIIEKRQSVAFWCNPISGHATLYWYQQILGQGPKLLIQFQNNGVVDDSQLPKDRFSAERLKGVDSTLKIQPAKLEDSAVYLCASSLGSQIMLEKLFFGSGTQLSVL.

This chain links TRBV7-6 with TRBJ1-6, with 8 bases fitting TRBD1. The CDR3 loop spans 17 amino acids. The V segment lost 1 base and the J segment 8 bases; nucleotides outside the gene matches: 10. CDR1 and CDR2 (germline): SGHVS, FNYEAQ. CDR3 region: CASSLGLHRGLDSPLHF. CDR3 coding DNA: TGTGCCAGCAGCTTAGGCCTCCACAGGGGGTTGGATTCACCCCTCCACTTT.

This clone was counted a few times. The chain has TRBV7-9 and TRBJ2-1; D may be TRBD1 (6 bases). The germline V and J ends were trimmed by 3 bases and 5 bases, with 14 bases remaining between them. The CDR3 runs to 15 residues. The V gene's germline CDR1 is SEHNR and CDR2 FQNEAQ (reference sequence). CDR3 residues: CASSFQIYRDNEQFF. The CDR3, as DNA: TGTGCCAGCAGCTTCCAAATTTACAGGGACAATGAGCAGTTCTTC.

V and J are TRBV27 and TRBJ2-1, with D possibly TRBD2 on 5 matching bases. Germline lookup yields CDR1 MNHEY and CDR2 SMNVEV (reference sequence). The CDR3 sequence is 14 residues long. V lost 7 bases to trimming and J lost 0 bases, with 10 bases between them. CDR3 bases: TGTGCCAGCAAGGCGAGCGGCTCCTACAATGAGCAGTTCTTC. This translates into CASKASGSYNEQFF.

This chain joins TRBV4-1 and TRBJ2-3, with D possibly being TRBD1 (7 bases). This CDR3 contains 16 residues. Germline CDR1 is MGHRA and CDR2 is YSYEKL. With 2 bases removed from V and 4 bases from J, the gap between germline ends came to 16 bases. CDR3 sequence reads: CASSQSTGDWSDTQYF. The CDR3 DNA reads TGCGCCAGCAGCCAATCCACAGGGGACTGGTCAGATACGCAGTATTTT.

The V call is TRBV3-1 (or the pseudogene TRBV3-2), the J call TRBJ1-3; D unresolved. V lost 4 bases and J 0 bases, leaving 13 bases between the germline ends. The CDR3 length is 16 residues. Germline CDR1 LGHDT, CDR2 YNNKEL (reference sequence). The CDR3 is CASSPPSRVSGNTIYF. CDR3 DNA sequence: TGTGCCAGCAGCCCCCCATCGAGGGTCTCTGGAAACACCATATATTTT.

The CDR3 nucleotides are TGTGCCAGCAGCCAAGGCCAGATCTCTGGGGCCAACGTCCTGACTTTC. Its protein product is CASSQGQISGANVLTF. The chain employs TRBV3-1 (or the pseudogene TRBV3-2) and TRBJ2-6, with no clear D. V lost 1 base and J lost 0, with 7 bases in between. Germline CDR1 is LGHDT and CDR2 is YNNKEL (reference sequence). The CDR3 is made up of 16 amino acids.